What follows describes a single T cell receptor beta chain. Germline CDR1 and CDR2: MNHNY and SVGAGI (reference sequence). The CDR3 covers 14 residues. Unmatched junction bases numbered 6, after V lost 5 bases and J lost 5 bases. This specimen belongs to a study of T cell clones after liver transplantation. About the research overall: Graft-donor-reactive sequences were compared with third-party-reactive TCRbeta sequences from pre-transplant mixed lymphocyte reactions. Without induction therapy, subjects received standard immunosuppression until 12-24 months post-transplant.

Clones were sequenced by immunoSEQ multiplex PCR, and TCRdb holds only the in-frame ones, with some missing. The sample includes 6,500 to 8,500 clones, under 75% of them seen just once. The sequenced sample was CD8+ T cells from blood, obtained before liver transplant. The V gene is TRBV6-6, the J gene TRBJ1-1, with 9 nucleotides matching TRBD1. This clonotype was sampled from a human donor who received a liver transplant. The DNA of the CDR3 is TGTGCCAGCAGTACAGGGGGCTCAGGTACTGAAGCTTTCTTT. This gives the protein CASSTGGSGTEAFF.